The rows below give T cell receptor beta chains drawn from one sample of a study of blood T cell repertoires in COVID-19. Only in-frame clones appear in the TCRdb table, and some are missing; sequencing was by immunoSEQ multiplex PCR. The sample shows under 60,000 clones, about four fifths of them seen only once. The sequencing input was peripheral blood. These receptor sequences come from a man aged 60 to 69 with acute or convalescent COVID-19. CDR3s include the opening cysteine and the closing phenylalanine or tryptophan. D genes are given only for firm matches. Not all rows give a size; the values are once, few, many and, for expanded clones, a class.

v_call: TRBV5-6; j_call: TRBJ1-1; d_call: -; clone_size: -; cdr3_aa: CASTPSGGTEAFF; cdr3_nt: TGTGCCAGCACCCCTTCAGGAGGGACTGAAGCTTTCTTT
v_call: TRBV7-9; j_call: TRBJ2-2; d_call: -; clone_size: few; cdr3_aa: CASSLKGGTVNTGELFF; cdr3_nt: TGTGCCAGCAGCTTAAAAGGCGGGACAGTGAACACCGGGGAGCTGTTTTTT
v_call: TRBV18; j_call: TRBJ1-6; d_call: -; clone_size: -; cdr3_aa: CASSPSGSQVSNSPLHF; cdr3_nt: TGTGCCAGCTCACCATCTGGGAGTCAAGTAAGCAATTCACCCCTCCACTTT
v_call: TRBV7-3; j_call: TRBJ1-4; d_call: -; clone_size: once; cdr3_aa: CASSLWAGEKLFF; cdr3_nt: TGTGCCAGCAGCTTATGGGCAGGGGAAAAACTGTTTTTT
v_call: TRBV2; j_call: TRBJ2-5; d_call: TRBD2; clone_size: -; cdr3_aa: CASKSAPGGQETQYF; cdr3_nt: TGTGCCAGTAAAAGCGCACCGGGGGGTCAAGAGACCCAGTACTTC
v_call: TRBV11-2; j_call: TRBJ2-7; d_call: TRBD1; clone_size: few; cdr3_aa: CASSSRDSLSYEQYF; cdr3_nt: TGTGCCAGCAGCTCCCGGGACAGCCTATCCTACGAGCAGTACTTC
v_call: TRBV19; j_call: TRBJ1-2; d_call: -; clone_size: -; cdr3_aa: CASASSGGEVYGYTF; cdr3_nt: TGTGCCAGCGCAAGCTCGGGGGGCGAGGTCTATGGCTACACCTTC
v_call: TRBV30; j_call: TRBJ1-6; d_call: TRBD1; clone_size: -; cdr3_aa: CAWSGRGFNSPLHF; cdr3_nt: TGTGCCTGGAGTGGCAGGGGGTTCAATTCACCCCTCCACTTT
v_call: TRBV3-1/TRBV3-2; j_call: TRBJ1-1; d_call: -; clone_size: -; cdr3_aa: CASSPTGPGGTEAFF; cdr3_nt: TGTGCCAGCAGCCCAACAGGGCCGGGGGGCACTGAAGCTTTCTTT
v_call: TRBV12-3/TRBV12-4; j_call: TRBJ1-5; d_call: -; clone_size: -; cdr3_aa: CASSFGQNQPQHF; cdr3_nt: TGTGCCAGCAGTTTTGGGCAGAATCAGCCCCAGCATTTT
v_call: TRBV30; j_call: TRBJ1-5; d_call: TRBD1; clone_size: -; cdr3_aa: CAWTTGGTGGFQPQHF; cdr3_nt: TGTGCCTGGACCACCGGCGGGACAGGGGGATTTCAGCCCCAGCATTTT
v_call: TRBV30; j_call: TRBJ1-3; d_call: -; clone_size: -; cdr3_aa: CAWSERAFSGNTIYF; cdr3_nt: TGTGCCTGGAGTGAGCGGGCTTTCTCTGGAAACACCATATATTTT
v_call: TRBV9; j_call: TRBJ1-3; d_call: TRBD1; clone_size: -; cdr3_aa: CASSPRPGTGSGNTIYF; cdr3_nt: TGTGCCAGCAGCCCTAGACCCGGGACAGGCTCTGGAAACACCATATATTTT
v_call: TRBV13; j_call: TRBJ1-3; d_call: TRBD1; clone_size: -; cdr3_aa: CASSSTRTGGAGNTIYF; cdr3_nt: TGTGCCAGCAGCTCAACCCGCACAGGGGGAGCCGGAAACACCATATATTTT
v_call: TRBV19; j_call: TRBJ1-2; d_call: TRBD1; clone_size: -; cdr3_aa: CASRIQGEHYGYTF; cdr3_nt: TGTGCCAGTAGGATTCAGGGGGAGCACTATGGCTACACCTTC
v_call: TRBV29-1; j_call: TRBJ2-2; d_call: TRBD2; clone_size: once; cdr3_aa: CSVETGTSTGELFF; cdr3_nt: TGCAGCGTTGAAACTGGGACTAGTACCGGGGAGCTGTTTTTT
v_call: TRBV4-3; j_call: TRBJ2-6; d_call: -; clone_size: -; cdr3_aa: CASSPTSSGANVLTF; cdr3_nt: TGCGCCAGCAGCCCCACATCCTCTGGGGCCAACGTCCTGACTTTC
v_call: TRBV30; j_call: TRBJ1-5; d_call: -; clone_size: once; cdr3_aa: CAWRTGTNQPQHF; cdr3_nt: TGTGCCTGGAGAACCGGGACAAATCAGCCCCAGCATTTT
v_call: TRBV9; j_call: TRBJ1-5; d_call: -; clone_size: -; cdr3_aa: CASSDSSNQPQHF; cdr3_nt: TGTGCCAGCAGCGACAGTAGCAATCAGCCCCAGCATTTT
v_call: TRBV18; j_call: TRBJ1-5; d_call: TRBD1; clone_size: -; cdr3_aa: CASSIGQVQPQHF; cdr3_nt: TGTGCCAGCTCAATTGGACAGGTACAGCCCCAGCATTTT
v_call: TRBV19; j_call: TRBJ1-5; d_call: -; clone_size: -; cdr3_aa: CASSMFGGSNQPQHF; cdr3_nt: TGTGCCAGTAGTATGTTCGGGGGTAGCAATCAGCCCCAGCATTTT
v_call: TRBV11-2; j_call: TRBJ1-3; d_call: -; clone_size: once; cdr3_aa: CASSLEYTGVRDTIYF; cdr3_nt: TGTGCCAGCAGCTTAGAATACACAGGTGTAAGGGACACCATATATTTT
v_call: TRBV10-2; j_call: TRBJ2-1; d_call: TRBD1; clone_size: -; cdr3_aa: CASRGQGGSYNEQFF; cdr3_nt: TGCGCCAGCAGGGGACAGGGGGGATCCTACAATGAGCAGTTCTTC
v_call: TRBV7-6; j_call: TRBJ1-1; d_call: -; clone_size: -; cdr3_aa: CASSLVGGEWTEAFF; cdr3_nt: TGTGCCAGCAGCTTAGTAGGCGGGGAGTGGACTGAAGCTTTCTTT
v_call: TRBV29-1; j_call: TRBJ2-3; d_call: TRBD1; clone_size: -; cdr3_aa: CSVKPRDRGTDTQYF; cdr3_nt: TGCAGCGTAAAGCCTCGGGACAGGGGCACAGATACGCAGTATTTT
v_call: TRBV7-9; j_call: TRBJ1-1; d_call: TRBD1; clone_size: once; cdr3_aa: CASSRTGTGAEAFF; cdr3_nt: TGTGCCAGCAGCCGTACCGGGACAGGGGCTGAAGCTTTCTTT
v_call: TRBV5-1; j_call: TRBJ2-2; d_call: TRBD1; clone_size: -; cdr3_aa: CASSTTGAGTGELFF; cdr3_nt: TGCGCCAGCAGCACGACAGGGGCGGGTACCGGGGAGCTGTTTTTT
v_call: TRBV5-1; j_call: TRBJ2-3; d_call: TRBD2; clone_size: -; cdr3_aa: CASSPLGASGSGDTQYF; cdr3_nt: TGCGCCAGCAGCCCCCTAGGCGCTAGCGGGTCTGGGGATACGCAGTATTTT
v_call: TRBV18; j_call: TRBJ1-1; d_call: TRBD1; clone_size: -; cdr3_aa: CASSATGALPKAEAFF; cdr3_nt: TGTGCCAGCTCAGCGACAGGGGCGCTCCCTAAGGCTGAAGCTTTCTTT
v_call: TRBV5-1; j_call: TRBJ1-6; d_call: TRBD1; clone_size: -; cdr3_aa: CASSLETGGSRSPLHF; cdr3_nt: TGCGCCAGCAGCTTAGAGACAGGGGGCTCTCGCTCACCCCTCCACTTT
v_call: TRBV7-2; j_call: TRBJ1-3; d_call: -; clone_size: -; cdr3_aa: CASSLGGSGNTIYF; cdr3_nt: TGTGCCAGCAGCTTAGGGGGCTCAGGAAACACCATATATTTT
v_call: TRBV9; j_call: TRBJ1-5; d_call: -; clone_size: -; cdr3_aa: CASGGGNPNQPQHF; cdr3_nt: TGTGCCAGCGGGGGGGGAAACCCAAATCAGCCCCAGCATTTT
v_call: TRBV28; j_call: TRBJ1-5; d_call: -; clone_size: -; cdr3_aa: CASIPSATPTNQPQHF; cdr3_nt: TGTGCCAGCATACCCTCCGCGACACCAACAAATCAGCCCCAGCATTTT
v_call: TRBV12-3/TRBV12-4; j_call: TRBJ2-1; d_call: -; clone_size: few; cdr3_aa: CASRPTGNEQFF; cdr3_nt: TGTGCCAGCAGGCCTACAGGCAATGAGCAGTTCTTC
v_call: TRBV2; j_call: TRBJ2-7; d_call: TRBD1; clone_size: -; cdr3_aa: CASTPTGGPYEQYF; cdr3_nt: TGTGCCAGCACCCCGACAGGGGGACCCTACGAGCAGTACTTC
v_call: TRBV7-2; j_call: TRBJ1-2; d_call: TRBD1; clone_size: once; cdr3_aa: CASWGQGANYGYTF; cdr3_nt: TGTGCCAGCTGGGGACAGGGGGCGAACTATGGCTACACCTTC
v_call: TRBV6-5; j_call: TRBJ1-2; d_call: -; clone_size: -; cdr3_aa: CASSYGQSYGYTF; cdr3_nt: TGTGCCAGCAGTTACGGTCAGTCCTATGGCTACACCTTC
v_call: TRBV5-1; j_call: TRBJ1-5; d_call: -; clone_size: -; cdr3_aa: CASSLVPQGNNQPQHF; cdr3_nt: TGCGCCAGCAGCTTGGTTCCACAGGGAAACAATCAGCCCCAGCATTTT
v_call: TRBV10-1; j_call: TRBJ2-5; d_call: -; clone_size: -; cdr3_aa: CASSGLVQETQYF; cdr3_nt: TGCGCCAGCAGCGGACTTGTCCAAGAGACCCAGTACTTC
v_call: TRBV5-4; j_call: TRBJ2-1; d_call: -; clone_size: -; cdr3_aa: CASSSSRNEQFF; cdr3_nt: TGTGCCAGCAGCTCTAGCAGGAATGAGCAGTTCTTC
v_call: TRBV30; j_call: TRBJ1-1; d_call: -; clone_size: -; cdr3_aa: CAWEPGGGTEAFF; cdr3_nt: TGTGCCTGGGAGCCTGGGGGGGGGACCGAAGCTTTCTTT